These T cell receptor beta chains were read from a single sample in a study of cytomegalovirus exposure and HLA in healthy donors. Data came from immunoSEQ multiplex PCR; TCRdb stores just in-frame clones and leaves some out. The sample records about 170,000 clones, nearly 80% being singletons. Sequencing was performed on PBMCs. The receptors were gathered from a woman aged 50 to 60 in good health and CMV-seropositive. The CDR3 runs from the conserved cysteine through the conserved F or W. A D gene is named only where the DNA matches it firmly. Clone size appears in some rows only: once, few, many, or a class for an expanded clone.

V gene,clone size,J gene,D gene,CDR3 DNA,CDR3 protein
TRBV2,few,TRBJ1-4,TRBD1,TGTGCCAGCAGTTTGGGCACAGGGGCTGAAAAACTGTTTTTT,CASSLGTGAEKLFF
TRBV5-1,NA,TRBJ2-2,NA,TGCGCCAGCACTGAGACTGGGAACACCGGGGAGCTGTTTTTT,CASTETGNTGELFF
TRBV5-1,NA,TRBJ1-2,TRBD1,TGCGCCAGCACCACGGGACAGACCTATGGCTACACCTTC,CASTTGQTYGYTF
TRBV6-5,NA,TRBJ2-7,NA,TGTGCCAGCAGTCGGCTTCCGGGGGAAGCCTACGAGCAGTACTTC,CASSRLPGEAYEQYF
TRBV4-3,NA,TRBJ1-6,TRBD1,TGCGCCAGCAGCCAGAGACAGGGGGCTAATTCACCCCTCCACTTT,CASSQRQGANSPLHF
TRBV18,NA,TRBJ2-7,TRBD1,TGTGCCAGCTCACAAACCGGGACAGTAACCTACGAGCAGTACTTC,CASSQTGTVTYEQYF
TRBV7-8,once,TRBJ2-4,TRBD2,TGTGCCAGCAGCTTAGCTAAGGGGACGGCGGGAGCAGCCAAAAACATTCAGTACTTC,CASSLAKGTAGAAKNIQYF
TRBV6-6,NA,TRBJ1-5,TRBD1,TGTGCCAGCAGAACGGGACAGGAGCGCAATCAGCCCCAGCATTTT,CASRTGQERNQPQHF
TRBV10-3,NA,TRBJ2-2,TRBD1,TGTGCCATCAGTGGGGGACAGGGCGGCACCGGGGAGCTGTTTTTT,CAISGGQGGTGELFF
TRBV9,NA,TRBJ2-5,NA,TGTGCCAGCAGCGTAGCCCCGGGGGGCGCGGGAGAGACCCAGTACTTC,CASSVAPGGAGETQYF
TRBV9,NA,TRBJ2-5,NA,TGTGCCAGCAGCGAGGGGGACTACCCCCGAGAGACCCAGTACTTC,CASSEGDYPRETQYF
TRBV7-2,NA,TRBJ1-5,NA,TGTGCCAGCAGCTTAGCGGGCGCCTTAGAGCAGCCCCAGCATTTT,CASSLAGALEQPQHF
TRBV20-1,once,TRBJ1-2,NA,TGCGGTAATGGGGGGGGCTATGGCTACACCTTC,CGNGGGYGYTF
TRBV15,NA,TRBJ2-2,TRBD2,TGTGCCACCAGCTCCGGGGGGGCCCGGACCGGGGAGCTGTTTTTT,CATSSGGARTGELFF
TRBV7-2,NA,TRBJ2-7,TRBD1,TGTGCCAGCAGCGCAACCTGGGACAGGGTGGCGTACTTC,CASSATWDRVAYF
TRBV28,NA,TRBJ1-5,NA,TGTGCCATCAACCTGGGCGGGACCACCAATCAGCCCCAGCATTTT,CAINLGGTTNQPQHF
TRBV2,NA,TRBJ2-1,NA,TGTGCCAGCAGTTCAATATGGGCCCGTTCCTACAATGAGCAGTTCTTC,CASSSIWARSYNEQFF
TRBV6-1,NA,TRBJ1-5,NA,TGTGCCAGCGAGCGGGGAATCTGGAGCAATCAGCCCCAGCATTTT,CASERGIWSNQPQHF
TRBV9,once,TRBJ2-1,NA,TGTGCCAGCAGCGTAGGTACAGTCGGCTCTTACAATGAGCAGTTCTTC,CASSVGTVGSYNEQFF
TRBV13,NA,TRBJ2-2,NA,TGTGCCAGCAGCTTAGGTCGAGTCAGCGCCGGGGAGCTGTTTTTT,CASSLGRVSAGELFF
TRBV9,once,TRBJ2-2,NA,TGTGCCAGCAGCGGCTCCGGGGGGGAGCTGTTTTTT,CASSGSGGELFF
TRBV18,NA,TRBJ2-5,NA,TGTGCCAGCTCACCACAGCAGACTAGTCGGGAGACCCAGTACTTC,CASSPQQTSRETQYF